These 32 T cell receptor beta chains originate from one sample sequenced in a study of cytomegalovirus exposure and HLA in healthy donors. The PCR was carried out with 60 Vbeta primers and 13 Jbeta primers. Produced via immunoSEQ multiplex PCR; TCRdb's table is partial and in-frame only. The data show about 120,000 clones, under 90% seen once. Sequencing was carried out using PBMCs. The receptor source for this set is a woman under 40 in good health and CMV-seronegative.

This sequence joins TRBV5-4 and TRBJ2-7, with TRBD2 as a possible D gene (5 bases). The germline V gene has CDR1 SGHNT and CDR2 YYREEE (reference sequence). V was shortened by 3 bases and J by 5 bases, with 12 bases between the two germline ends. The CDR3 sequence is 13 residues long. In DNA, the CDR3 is TGTGCCAGCAGCTATTACTCGCGGGACGAGCAGTACTTC. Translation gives CASSYYSRDEQYF.

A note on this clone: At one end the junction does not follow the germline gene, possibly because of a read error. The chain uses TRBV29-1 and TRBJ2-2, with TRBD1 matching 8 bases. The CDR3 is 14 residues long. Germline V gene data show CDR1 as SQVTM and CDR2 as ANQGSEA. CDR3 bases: TGCAGCGCCCGGACAGGGTCCGAACACCGGGGAGCTGTTTTT. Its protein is CSARTGSEHRGAVF.

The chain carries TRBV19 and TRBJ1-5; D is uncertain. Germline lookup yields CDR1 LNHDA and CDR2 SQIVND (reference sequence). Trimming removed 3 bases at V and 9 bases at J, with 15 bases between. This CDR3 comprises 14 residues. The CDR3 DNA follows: TGTGCCAGTAGTATCATCGGGTTGGGTTGGCCCCAGCATTTT. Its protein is CASSIIGLGWPQHF.

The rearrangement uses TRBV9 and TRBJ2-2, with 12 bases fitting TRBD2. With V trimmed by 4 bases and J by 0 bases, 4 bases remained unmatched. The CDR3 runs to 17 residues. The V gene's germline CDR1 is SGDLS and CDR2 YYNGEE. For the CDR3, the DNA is TGTGCCAGCAGCTTTGGACTAGCGGGGACGAACACCGGGGAGCTGTTTTTT. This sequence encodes CASSFGLAGTNTGELFF.

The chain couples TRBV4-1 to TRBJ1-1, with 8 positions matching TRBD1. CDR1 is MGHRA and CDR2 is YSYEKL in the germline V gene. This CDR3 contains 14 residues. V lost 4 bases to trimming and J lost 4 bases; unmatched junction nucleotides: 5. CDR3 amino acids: CASSLWTGSTEAFF. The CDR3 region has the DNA TGCGCCAGCAGCCTTTGGACAGGGTCCACTGAAGCTTTCTTT.

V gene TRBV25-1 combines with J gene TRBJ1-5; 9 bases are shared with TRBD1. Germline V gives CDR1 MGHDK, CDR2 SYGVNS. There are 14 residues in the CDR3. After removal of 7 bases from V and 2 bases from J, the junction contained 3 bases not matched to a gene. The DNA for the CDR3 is TGTGCCAGCAACACAGGGGGCGGCAATCAGCCCCAGCATTTT. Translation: CASNTGGGNQPQHF.

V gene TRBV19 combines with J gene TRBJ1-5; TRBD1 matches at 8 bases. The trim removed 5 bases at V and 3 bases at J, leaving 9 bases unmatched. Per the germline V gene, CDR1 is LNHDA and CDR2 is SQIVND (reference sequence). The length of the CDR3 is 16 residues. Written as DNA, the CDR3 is TGTGCCAGTAGTTTTGGAGGACAGGGAAACAATCAGCCCCAGCATTTT. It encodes CASSFGGQGNNQPQHF.

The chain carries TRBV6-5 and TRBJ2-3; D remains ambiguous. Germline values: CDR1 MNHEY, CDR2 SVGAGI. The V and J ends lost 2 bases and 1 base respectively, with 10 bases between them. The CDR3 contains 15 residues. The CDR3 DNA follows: TGTGCCAGCAGTTACAAGAACAGTCGCACAGATACGCAGTATTTT. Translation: CASSYKNSRTDTQYF.

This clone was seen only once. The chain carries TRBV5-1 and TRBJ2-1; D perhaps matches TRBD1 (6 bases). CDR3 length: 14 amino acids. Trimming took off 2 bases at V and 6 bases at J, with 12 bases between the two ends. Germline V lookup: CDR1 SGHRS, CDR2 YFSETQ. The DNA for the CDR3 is TGCGCCAGCAGCTTACAGGGCCAACCCAATGAGCAGTTCTTC. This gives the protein CASSLQGQPNEQFF.

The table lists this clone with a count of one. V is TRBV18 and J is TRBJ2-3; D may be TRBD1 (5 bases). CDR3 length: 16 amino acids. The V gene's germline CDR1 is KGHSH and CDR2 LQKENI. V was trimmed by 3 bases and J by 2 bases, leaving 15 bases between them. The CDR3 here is CASSPGIDRATDTQYF. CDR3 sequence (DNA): TGTGCCAGCTCACCCGGAATCGACAGAGCCACAGATACGCAGTATTTT.

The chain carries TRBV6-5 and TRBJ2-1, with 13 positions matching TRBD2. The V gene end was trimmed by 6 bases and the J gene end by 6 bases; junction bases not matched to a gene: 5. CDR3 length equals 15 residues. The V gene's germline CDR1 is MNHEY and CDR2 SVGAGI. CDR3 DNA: TGTGCCAGCAGAGGACTAGCGGGGGCTCTCAATGAGCAGTTCTTC. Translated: CASRGLAGALNEQFF.

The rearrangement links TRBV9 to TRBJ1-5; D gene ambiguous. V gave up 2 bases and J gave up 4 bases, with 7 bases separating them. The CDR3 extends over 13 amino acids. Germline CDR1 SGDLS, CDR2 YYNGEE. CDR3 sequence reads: CASSVLGNQPQHF. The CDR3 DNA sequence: TGTGCCAGCAGCGTGCTAGGAAATCAGCCCCAGCATTTT.

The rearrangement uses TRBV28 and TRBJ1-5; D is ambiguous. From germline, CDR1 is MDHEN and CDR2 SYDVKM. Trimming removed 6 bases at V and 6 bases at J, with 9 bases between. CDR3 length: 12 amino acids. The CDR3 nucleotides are TGTGCCAGCAGCGTTGAGAGTCAGCCCCAGCATTTT. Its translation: CASSVESQPQHF.

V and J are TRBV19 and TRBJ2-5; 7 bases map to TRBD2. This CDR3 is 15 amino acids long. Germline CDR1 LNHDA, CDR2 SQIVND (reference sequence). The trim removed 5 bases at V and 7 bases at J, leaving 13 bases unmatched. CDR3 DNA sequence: TGTGCCAGTAGTTCTGAGCGGGGTGGGGTGGGGACCCAGTACTTC. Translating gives CASSSERGGVGTQYF.

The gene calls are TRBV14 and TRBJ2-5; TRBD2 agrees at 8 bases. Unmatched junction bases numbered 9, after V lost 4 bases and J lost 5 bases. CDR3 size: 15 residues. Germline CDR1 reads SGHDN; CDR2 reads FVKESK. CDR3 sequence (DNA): TGTGCCAGCAGCCCCCGGGAGGGGATTTTGGAGACCCAGTACTTC. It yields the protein CASSPREGILETQYF.

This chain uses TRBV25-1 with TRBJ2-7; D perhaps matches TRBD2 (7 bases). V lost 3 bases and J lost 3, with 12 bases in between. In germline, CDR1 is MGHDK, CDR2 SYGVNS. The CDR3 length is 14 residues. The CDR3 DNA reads TGTGCCAGCAGTGAGGGGGGGCTCGGCTACGAGCAGTACTTC. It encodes CASSEGGLGYEQYF.

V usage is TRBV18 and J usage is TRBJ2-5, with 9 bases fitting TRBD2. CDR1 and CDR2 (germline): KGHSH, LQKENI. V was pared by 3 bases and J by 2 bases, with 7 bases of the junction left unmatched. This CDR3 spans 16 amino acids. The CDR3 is CASSPLLAGPQETQYF. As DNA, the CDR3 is TGTGCCAGCTCACCGTTGCTAGCGGGACCTCAAGAGACCCAGTACTTC. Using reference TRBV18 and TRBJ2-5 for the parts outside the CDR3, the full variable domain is NAGVMQNPRHLVRRRGQEARLRCSPMKGHSHVYWYRQLPEEGLKFMVYLQKENIIDESGMPKERFSAEFPKEGPSILRIQQVVRGDSAAYFCASSPLLAGPQETQYFGPGTRLLVL.

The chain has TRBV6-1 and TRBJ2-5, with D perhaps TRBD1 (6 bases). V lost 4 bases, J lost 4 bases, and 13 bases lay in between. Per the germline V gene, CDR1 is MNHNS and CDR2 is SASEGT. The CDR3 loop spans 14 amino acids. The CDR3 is CASSGRQAGETQYF. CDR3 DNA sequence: TGTGCCAGCAGTGGCAGACAGGCGGGAGAGACCCAGTACTTC.

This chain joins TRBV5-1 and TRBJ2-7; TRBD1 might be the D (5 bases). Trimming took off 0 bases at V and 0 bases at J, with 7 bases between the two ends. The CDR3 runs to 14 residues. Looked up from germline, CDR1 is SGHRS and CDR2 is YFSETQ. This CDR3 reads CASSLGQNSYEQYF. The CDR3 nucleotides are TGCGCCAGCAGCTTGGGACAGAACTCCTACGAGCAGTACTTC. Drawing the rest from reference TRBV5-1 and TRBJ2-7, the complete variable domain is KAGVTQTPRYLIKTRGQQVTLSCSPISGHRSVSWYQQTPGQGLQFLFEYFSETQRNKGNFPGRFSGRQFSNSRSEMNVSTLELGDSALYLCASSLGQNSYEQYFGPGTRLTVT.

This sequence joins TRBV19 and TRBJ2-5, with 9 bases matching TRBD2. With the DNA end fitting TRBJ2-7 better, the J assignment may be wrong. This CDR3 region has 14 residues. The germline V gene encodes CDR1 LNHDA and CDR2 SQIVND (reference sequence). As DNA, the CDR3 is TGTGCCAGTAGTATCACTAGCGGGTCCCACGAGCAGTACTTC. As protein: CASSITSGSHEQYF.

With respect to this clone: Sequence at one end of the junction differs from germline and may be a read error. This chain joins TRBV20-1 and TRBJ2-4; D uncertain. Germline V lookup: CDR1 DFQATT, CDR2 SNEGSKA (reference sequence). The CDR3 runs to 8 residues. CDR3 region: CSANTQYF. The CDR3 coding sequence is TGCAGTGCTAACACTCAGTACTTC.

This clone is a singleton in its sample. The CDR3 protein is CASSLPGLAGQETQYF. CDR3 bases: TGTGCCAGCAGCTTACCGGGACTAGCGGGGCAGGAGACCCAGTACTTC. The genes are TRBV5-6 and TRBJ2-5; 13 bases fit TRBD2. Germline assignment: CDR1 SGHDT and CDR2 YYEEEE. The CDR3 consists of 16 residues. V lost 2 bases and J lost 5; bases outside the gene matches: 6. The whole variable domain, filled in from reference TRBV5-6 and TRBJ2-5, reads DAGVTQSPTHLIKTRGQQVTLRCSPKSGHDTVSWYQQALGQGPQFIFQYYEEEERQRGNFPDRFSGHQFPNYSSELNVNALLLGDSALYLCASSLPGLAGQETQYFGPGTRLLVL.

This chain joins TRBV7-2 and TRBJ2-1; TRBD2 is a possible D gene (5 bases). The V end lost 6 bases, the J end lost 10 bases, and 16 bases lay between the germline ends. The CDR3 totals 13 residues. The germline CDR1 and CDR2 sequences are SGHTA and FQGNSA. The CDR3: CASRSAAGIEQFF. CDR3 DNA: TGTGCCAGCAGGTCGGCCGCCGGGATCGAGCAGTTCTTC.

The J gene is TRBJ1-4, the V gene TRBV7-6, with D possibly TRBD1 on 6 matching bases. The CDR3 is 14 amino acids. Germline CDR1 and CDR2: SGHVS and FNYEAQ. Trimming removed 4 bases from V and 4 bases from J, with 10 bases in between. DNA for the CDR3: TGTGCCAGCAGCTCGTCAGGGGTTAATGAAAAACTGTTTTTT. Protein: CASSSSGVNEKLFF.

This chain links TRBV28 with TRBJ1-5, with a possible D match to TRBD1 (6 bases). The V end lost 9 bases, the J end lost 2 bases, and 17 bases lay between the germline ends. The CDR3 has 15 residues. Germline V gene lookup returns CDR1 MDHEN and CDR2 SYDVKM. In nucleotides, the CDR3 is TGTGCCAGTCGACCTCCAGGGGCTCGCAATCAGCCCCAGCATTTT. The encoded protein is CASRPPGARNQPQHF.

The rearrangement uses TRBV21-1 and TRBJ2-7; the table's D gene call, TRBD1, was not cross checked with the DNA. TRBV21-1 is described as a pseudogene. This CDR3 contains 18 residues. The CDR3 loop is CASSKAGAEKRFPYEQYF. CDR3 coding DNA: TGTGCCAGCAGCAAAGCGGGGGCGGAGAAGCGATTTCCCTACGAGCAGTACTTC.

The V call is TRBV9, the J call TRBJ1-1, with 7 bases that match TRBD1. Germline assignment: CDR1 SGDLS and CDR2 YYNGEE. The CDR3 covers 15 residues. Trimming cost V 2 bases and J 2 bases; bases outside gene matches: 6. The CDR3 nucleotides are TGTGCCAGCAGCGTCTCCGGGACAGCTAACACTGAAGCTTTCTTT. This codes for CASSVSGTANTEAFF.

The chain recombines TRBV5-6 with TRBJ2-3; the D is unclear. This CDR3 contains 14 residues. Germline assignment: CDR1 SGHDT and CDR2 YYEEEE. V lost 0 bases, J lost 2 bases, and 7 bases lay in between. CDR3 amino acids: CASSLGLATDTQYF. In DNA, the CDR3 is TGTGCCAGCAGCTTGGGACTCGCCACAGATACGCAGTATTTT.

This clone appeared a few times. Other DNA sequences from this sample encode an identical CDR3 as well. DNA of the CDR3: TGTGCCATCAGTCCGGGACAGCCCAATCAGCCCCAGCATTTT. Protein product: CAISPGQPNQPQHF. The chain is built from TRBV10-3 and TRBJ1-5, with 7 bases lining up with TRBD1. Germline loops: CDR1 ENHRY, CDR2 SYGVKD. CDR3 length: 14 amino acids. The J segment lost 3 bases and the V segment lost 5 bases, leaving 4 bases of the junction unmatched.

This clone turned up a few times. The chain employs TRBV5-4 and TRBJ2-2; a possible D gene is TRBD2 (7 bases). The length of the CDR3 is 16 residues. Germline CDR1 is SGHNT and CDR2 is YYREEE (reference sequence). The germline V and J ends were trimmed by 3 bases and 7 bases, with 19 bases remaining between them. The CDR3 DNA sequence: TGTGCCAGCAGCTGGGGGGGCAGTACCGCCATCGGGGAGCTGTTTTTT. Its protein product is CASSWGGSTAIGELFF.

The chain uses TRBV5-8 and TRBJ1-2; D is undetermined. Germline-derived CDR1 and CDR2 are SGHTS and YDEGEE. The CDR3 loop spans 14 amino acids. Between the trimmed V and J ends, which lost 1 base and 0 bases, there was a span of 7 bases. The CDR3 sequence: CASSLHGANYGYTF. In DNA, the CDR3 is TGTGCCAGCAGCTTGCACGGGGCTAACTATGGCTACACCTTC.

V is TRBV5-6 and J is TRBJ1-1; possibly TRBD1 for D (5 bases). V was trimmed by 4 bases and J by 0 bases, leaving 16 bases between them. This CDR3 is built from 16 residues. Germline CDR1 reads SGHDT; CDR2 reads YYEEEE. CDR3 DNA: TGTGCCAGCAGCCCCCTGGGCGGCAGGGTGAACACTGAAGCTTTCTTT. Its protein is CASSPLGGRVNTEAFF.